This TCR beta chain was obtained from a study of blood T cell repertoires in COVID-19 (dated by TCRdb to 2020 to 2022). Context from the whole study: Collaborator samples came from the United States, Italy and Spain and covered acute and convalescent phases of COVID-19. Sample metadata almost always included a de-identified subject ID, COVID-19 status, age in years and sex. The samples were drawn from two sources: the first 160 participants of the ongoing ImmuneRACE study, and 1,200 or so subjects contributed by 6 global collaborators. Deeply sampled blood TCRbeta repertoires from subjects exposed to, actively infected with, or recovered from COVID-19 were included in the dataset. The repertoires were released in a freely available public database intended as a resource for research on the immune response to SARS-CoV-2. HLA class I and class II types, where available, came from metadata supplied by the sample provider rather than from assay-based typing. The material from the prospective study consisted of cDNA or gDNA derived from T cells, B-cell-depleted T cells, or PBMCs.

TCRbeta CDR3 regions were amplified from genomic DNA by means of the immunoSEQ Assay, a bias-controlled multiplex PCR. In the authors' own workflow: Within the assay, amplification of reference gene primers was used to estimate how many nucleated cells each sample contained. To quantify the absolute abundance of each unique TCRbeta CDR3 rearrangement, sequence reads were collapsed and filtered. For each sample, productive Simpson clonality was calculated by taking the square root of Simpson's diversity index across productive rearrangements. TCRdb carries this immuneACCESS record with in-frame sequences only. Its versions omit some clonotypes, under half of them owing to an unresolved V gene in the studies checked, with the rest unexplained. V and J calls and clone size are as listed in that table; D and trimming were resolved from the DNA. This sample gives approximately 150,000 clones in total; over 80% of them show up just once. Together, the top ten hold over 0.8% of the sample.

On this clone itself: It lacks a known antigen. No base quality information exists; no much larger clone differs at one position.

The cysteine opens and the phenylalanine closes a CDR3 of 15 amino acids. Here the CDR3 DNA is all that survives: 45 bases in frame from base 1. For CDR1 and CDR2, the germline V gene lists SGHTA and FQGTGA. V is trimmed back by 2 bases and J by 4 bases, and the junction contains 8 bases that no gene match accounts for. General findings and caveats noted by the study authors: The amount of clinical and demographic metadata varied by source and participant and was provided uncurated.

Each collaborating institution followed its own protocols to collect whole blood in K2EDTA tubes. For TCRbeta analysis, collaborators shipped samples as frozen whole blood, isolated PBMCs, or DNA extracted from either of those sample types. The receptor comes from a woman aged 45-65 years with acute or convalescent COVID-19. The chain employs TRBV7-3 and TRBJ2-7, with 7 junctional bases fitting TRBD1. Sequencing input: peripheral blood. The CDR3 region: CASSLGSGQLYEQYF. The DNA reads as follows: TGTGCCAGCAGCTTAGGCTCGGGACAGCTGTACGAGCAGTACTTC.